Following are 32 T cell receptor beta chains from one sample sequenced in a study of identical twins. TCRdb re-called the 5' RACE reads through MiXCR, storing one row per CDR3 protein. This sample has approximately 210,000 distinct CDR3 sequences, with roughly 7.1% found just once. These sequences were also reported in another study, on T cells expressing NK-cell markers.

Sample: CD8+ T cells sorted from blood. These receptors came from a woman in her late teens or twenties in good health.

This clonotype appeared a few times. The gene calls are TRBV7-9 and TRBJ1-1; no clear D gene. Germline-derived CDR1 and CDR2 are SEHNR and FQNEAQ (reference sequence). The ends were cut back, 5 bases at V and 1 base at J, with 17 bases in the middle. The CDR3 has 16 residues. The CDR3 region is CASSPPPGVENTEAFF. Here the CDR3 DNA reads TGTGCCAGCAGCCCACCCCCCGGAGTTGAGAACACTGAAGCTTTCTTT. Together with reference TRBV7-9 and TRBJ1-1, the CDR3 gives the full variable domain: DTGVSQNPRHKITKRGQNVTFRCDPISEHNRLYWYRQTLGQGPEFLTYFQNEAQLEKSRLLSDRFSAERPKGSFSTLEIQRTEQGDSAMYLCASSPPPGVENTEAFFGQGTRLTVV.

This clonotype has a handful of counts. This sequence joins TRBV20-1 and TRBJ2-2, with D hard to call. Trimming shortened V by 0 bases and J by 3 bases, and 11 bases separated the two germline ends. The germline CDR1 and CDR2 sequences are DFQATT and SNEGSKA (reference sequence). This CDR3 is built from 15 residues. CDR3 DNA: TGCAGTGCTAGAGATACCAGCGTAGACACCGGGGAGCTGTTTTTT. This codes for CSARDTSVDTGELFF.

This clonotype was picked up a small number of times. The chain links TRBV5-6 to TRBJ1-1, with D possibly TRBD1 on 6 matching bases. The germline CDR1 and CDR2 sequences are SGHDT and YYEEEE. V lost 5 bases, J lost 5 bases, and 13 bases lay in between. The CDR3 runs 13 residues. CDR3 bases: TGTGCCAGCAGACAGGGAAGAAGGACTGAAGCTTTCTTT. This translates into CASRQGRRTEAFF.

This clonotype appeared a few times. This chain connects TRBV9 to TRBJ1-1; tentative D call: TRBD1 (5 bases). Germline V gene sequence: CDR1 SGDLS, CDR2 YYNGEE. The CDR3 consists of 14 residues. V lost 3 bases to trimming and J lost 5 bases, with 14 bases between them. The CDR3 loop reads CASSEGHPSTEAFF. The DNA of the CDR3 is TGTGCCAGCAGCGAAGGACATCCTTCTACTGAAGCTTTCTTT.

This clonotype was counted ten times or more. The J gene is TRBJ2-1, the V gene TRBV10-3; no firm D call. The CDR3 consists of 13 residues. Trimming shortened V by 11 bases and J by 13 bases, and 24 bases separated the two germline ends. Germline lookup yields CDR1 ENHRY and CDR2 SYGVKD. CDR3 nucleotide sequence: TGTGCCTCTAAGGCCCCCGATTCGACGGTCCAGTTCTTC. Its translation is CASKAPDSTVQFF.

This clonotype was counted ten times or more. The chain uses TRBV12-3 or TRBV12-4 and TRBJ1-5; tentative D call: TRBD1 (5 bases). V lost 0 bases and J 7 bases, leaving 10 bases between the germline ends. The CDR3 runs 14 residues. The CDR3 reads CASSLAEGIQPQHF. CDR3 in DNA: TGTGCCAGCAGTTTAGCCGAGGGGATCCAGCCCCAGCATTTT.

The chain combines TRBV2 with TRBJ2-7, with D possibly being TRBD1 or TRBD2 (6 bases each). V gave up 8 bases and J gave up 5 bases, with 10 bases separating them. The CDR3 runs 11 residues. Germline V gives CDR1 SNHLY, CDR2 FYNNEI. CDR3 amino acids: CASLRGHEQYF. CDR3 nucleotide sequence: TGTGCCAGCCTCCGGGGGCACGAGCAGTACTTC.

This clonotype was observed at least ten times. The rearrangement uses TRBV12-3 or TRBV12-4 and TRBJ1-2; the D is unclear. The germline V and J ends were trimmed by 10 bases and 8 bases, with 17 bases remaining between them. The CDR3 is 12 residues long. The CDR3 sequence: CATPDVSGGYTF. The CDR3 region has the DNA TGTGCCACTCCGGACGTCTCCGGAGGCTACACCTTC.

This clonotype was detected only a few times. This CDR3 is CASSPGTSVGSSYNEQFF. The DNA of the CDR3 is TGTGCCAGCTCCCCCGGGACTAGCGTCGGAAGCTCCTACAATGAGCAGTTCTTC. The chain carries TRBV18 and TRBJ2-1; 10 bases align to TRBD2. CDR3 length equals 18 residues. With 6 bases clipped from V and 0 bases from J, the junction kept 11 bases outside the gene matches. The germline V gene has CDR1 KGHSH and CDR2 LQKENI.

This clonotype has a count of ten or more. This rearrangement joins TRBV7-9 to TRBJ2-7; D is possibly TRBD1 (6 bases). Germline V lookup: CDR1 SEHNR, CDR2 FQNEAQ (reference sequence). The length of the CDR3 is 15 residues. V was cut by 3 bases and J by 10 bases, with 22 bases left in between. The CDR3 is CASSFGQGRPFDQYF. The CDR3 DNA follows: TGTGCCAGCAGCTTTGGTCAGGGGCGCCCGTTCGACCAGTACTTC.

The chain carries TRBV6-1 and TRBJ2-7; 8 bases are a match to TRBD1. The junction had 6 bases not matched to a gene; V was cut back by 5 bases and J by 6 bases. Germline CDR1 is MNHNS and CDR2 is SASEGT. The CDR3 length is 13 residues. CDR3 nucleotides: TGTGCCAGCAGTCCCGCAGGGGGCTTCGAGCAGTACTTC. This translates into CASSPAGGFEQYF.

This clonotype was seen a handful of times. The chain carries TRBV28 and TRBJ2-3; D is possibly TRBD1 (6 bases). The CDR3 has 15 amino acids. The germline V gene encodes CDR1 MDHEN and CDR2 SYDVKM. V was trimmed by 2 bases and J by 1 base, leaving 10 bases between them. CDR3 residues: CASSLGQPRTDTQYF. The CDR3 DNA reads as TGTGCCAGCAGTTTAGGACAGCCCCGCACAGATACGCAGTATTTT.

The gene calls are TRBV11-2 and TRBJ2-7; no reliable D call. This CDR3 contains 13 residues. Trimming left V 8 bases short and J 4 bases short, with 15 bases between. Germline V CDR1 and CDR2: SGHAT, FQNNGV. The CDR3 bases are TGTGCCAGCCGGAAGTTGGGTGATTACGAGCAGTACTTC. Translated, it gives CASRKLGDYEQYF.

This clonotype was seen repeatedly, ten times or more. The J gene is TRBJ2-1, the V gene TRBV12-3 or TRBV12-4; no firm D call. The CDR3 has 15 amino acids. Trimming removed 2 bases at V and 4 bases at J, with 12 bases between. The CDR3 DNA is TGTGCCAGCAGTTTAACTCCCGGCAGATACAATGAGCAGTTCTTC. Protein sequence: CASSLTPGRYNEQFF.

This clonotype was counted at least ten times. The chain is built from TRBV4-3 and TRBJ2-7; D not resolved. There are 15 residues in the CDR3. Trimming removed 1 base at V and 0 bases at J, with 10 bases between. Looked up from germline, CDR1 is LGHNA and CDR2 is YSLEER. The CDR3 loop reads CASSQVAASSYEQYF. The CDR3 DNA follows: TGCGCCAGCAGCCAAGTGGCGGCCTCCTCCTACGAGCAGTACTTC.

J is TRBJ2-2 and V is TRBV10-3, with D perhaps matching TRBD1 or TRBD2 (5 bases each). CDR1 and CDR2 (germline): ENHRY, SYGVKD. The CDR3 totals 16 residues. V lost 6 bases and J 0 bases, leaving 14 bases between the germline ends. The DNA of the CDR3 is TGTGCCATCAGGCTTGCGCAGGGAGCGAACACCGGGGAGCTGTTTTTT. It yields the protein CAIRLAQGANTGELFF.

CDR3 region: CASSHSTWRGGDTEAFF. CDR3 sequence (DNA): TGTGCCAGCAGCCATTCCACATGGCGGGGGGGGGACACTGAAGCTTTCTTT. The chain has TRBV3-1 and TRBJ1-1, with D possibly being TRBD1 (5 bases). Trimming stripped 3 bases from V and 3 bases from J, with 20 bases between. CDR3 length equals 17 residues. Germline-derived CDR1 and CDR2 are LGHDT and YNNKEL (reference sequence).

The J gene is TRBJ1-3, the V gene TRBV3-1, with 10 bases aligning to TRBD1. The CDR3 has 15 amino acids. In germline, CDR1 is LGHDT, CDR2 YNNKEL (reference sequence). J was trimmed by 1 base and V by 7 bases; bases with no gene match: 4. This CDR3 reads CASTPGQGSGNTIYF. As DNA, the CDR3 is TGTGCCAGCACCCCGGGACAGGGGTCTGGAAACACCATATATTTT.

This clonotype was picked up many times. This chain joins TRBV2 and TRBJ1-1, with 10 bases aligning to TRBD1. The V and J ends lost 8 bases and 6 bases, in that order; junction bases with no gene match: 9. The germline gives CDR1 SNHLY, CDR2 FYNNEI. There are 14 residues in the CDR3. The chain's CDR3 is CASEPGTGESEAFF. CDR3 in DNA: TGTGCCAGCGAACCGGGGACAGGGGAATCTGAAGCTTTCTTT. Full variable domain (missing parts from reference TRBV2 and TRBJ1-1): EPEVTQTPSHQVTQMGQEVILRCVPISNHLYFYWYRQILGQKVEFLVSFYNNEISEKSEIFDDQFSVERPDGSNFTLKIRSTKLEDSAMYFCASEPGTGESEAFFGQGTRLTVV.

V usage is TRBV12-3 or TRBV12-4 and J usage is TRBJ2-1; 10 nucleotides match TRBD2. This CDR3 region has 16 residues. With V trimmed by 2 bases and J by 8 bases, 9 bases remained unmatched. The chain's CDR3 is CASSLRASGRGDEQFF. The CDR3 nucleotides read TGTGCCAGCAGTTTAAGGGCCAGCGGGAGGGGGGATGAGCAGTTCTTC.

This clonotype was counted only a few times. The CDR3 reads CASSFRDRAYNEQFF. In nucleotides, the CDR3 is TGTGCCAGCAGTTTCCGGGACAGGGCCTACAATGAGCAGTTCTTC. The V gene is TRBV12-3 or TRBV12-4, the J gene TRBJ2-1; 9 nucleotides line up with TRBD1. Losses at the gene ends were 3 bases for V and 2 bases for J; bases not matched to a gene: 2. The CDR3 runs 15 residues.

This clonotype was counted many times. The J gene is TRBJ1-2, the V gene TRBV5-1; D may be TRBD1 (5 bases). The CDR3 covers 12 residues. Trimming took off 3 bases at V and 8 bases at J, with 11 bases between the two ends. Germline CDR1 SGHRS, CDR2 YFSETQ. The CDR3 DNA reads TGCGCCAGCAGCTCGGGACTGGGAGGCTACACCTTC. It yields the protein CASSSGLGGYTF.

The table lists this clonotype with a few counts. The rearrangement links TRBV7-6 to TRBJ1-6, with 7 bases that match TRBD1. Trimming removed 6 bases from V and 6 bases from J; junction bases left unmatched: 5. The germline gives CDR1 SGHVS, CDR2 FNYEAQ. CDR3 length: 14 amino acids. CDR3 loop: CASRAGGSNSPLHF. The DNA for the CDR3 is TGTGCCAGCAGGGCAGGGGGGTCTAATTCACCCCTCCACTTT.

This clonotype turned up a few times. The chain is built from TRBV6-2 or TRBV6-3 and TRBJ2-3; 8 bases align to TRBD1. The CDR3 extends over 14 amino acids. V was pared by 5 bases and J by 2 bases, with 3 bases of the junction left unmatched. Germline V CDR1 and CDR2: MNHEY, SVGEGT. The CDR3 is CASSGQGPTDTQYF. The DNA of the CDR3 is TGTGCCAGCAGTGGACAGGGACCCACAGATACGCAGTATTTT.

The rearrangement joins TRBV29-1 to TRBJ2-5; TRBD2 aligns across 10 bases. Trimming took 7 bases from V and 2 from J; bases not matched to a gene: 16. CDR1 SQVTM and CDR2 ANQGSEA come from the germline V gene. CDR3 length equals 17 residues. The CDR3 protein is CSALRTAGGPWQETQYF. The CDR3 coding sequence is TGCAGCGCCCTGCGTACAGCGGGAGGGCCTTGGCAAGAGACCCAGTACTTC.

This clonotype appeared many times. The chain links TRBV9 to TRBJ1-1; tentative D call: TRBD1 (6 bases). Germline V gives CDR1 SGDLS, CDR2 YYNGEE. The CDR3 length is 13 residues. V was pared by 2 bases and J by 4 bases, with 9 bases between. CDR3 DNA: TGTGCCAGCAGCGTGGGGGGCAGCACTGAAGCTTTCTTT. Translating gives CASSVGGSTEAFF.

This clonotype turned up a few times. V is TRBV27 and J is TRBJ2-3, with D possibly matching TRBD1 (6 bases). This CDR3 comprises 16 residues. Germline assignment: CDR1 MNHEY and CDR2 SMNVEV (reference sequence). With 8 bases removed from V and 1 base from J, the gap between germline ends came to 19 bases. For the CDR3, the DNA is TGTGCCAGCGTGGGGACAAAACAAAGGGGCACAGATACGCAGTATTTT. This gives the protein CASVGTKQRGTDTQYF.

This clonotype was seen more than once but under ten times. The rearrangement joins TRBV9 to TRBJ1-3; weak D call: TRBD1 (6 bases). CDR1 SGDLS and CDR2 YYNGEE come from the germline V gene. Trimming took 7 bases from V and 4 from J, leaving 18 bases between them. CDR3 length: 15 amino acids. CDR3 sequence: CASGGGQTRGNTIYF. CDR3 DNA: TGTGCCAGCGGGGGGGGACAAACCCGGGGAAACACCATATATTTT.

The chain couples TRBV27 to TRBJ1-1; D is ambiguous. Germline assignment: CDR1 MNHEY and CDR2 SMNVEV (reference sequence). This CDR3 spans 12 amino acids. Trimming stripped 4 bases from V and 7 bases from J, with 10 bases between. As DNA, the CDR3 is TGTGCCAGCAGTTCCCCGTGGGGTGAAGCTTTCTTT. It encodes CASSSPWGEAFF.

This clonotype was counted only a few times. V gene TRBV2 combines with J gene TRBJ2-3, with D perhaps given as TRBD1 or TRBD2 (5 bases each). This CDR3 is built from 13 residues. Germline V CDR1 and CDR2: SNHLY, FYNNEI. V was trimmed by 11 bases and J by 1 base, leaving 13 bases between them. The CDR3: CAGTGTRTDTQYF. In DNA, the CDR3 is TGTGCCGGTACCGGGACGCGCACAGATACGCAGTATTTT. The entire variable domain, with the rest obtained from reference TRBV2 and TRBJ2-3, is as follows: EPEVTQTPSHQVTQMGQEVILRCVPISNHLYFYWYRQILGQKVEFLVSFYNNEISEKSEIFDDQFSVERPDGSNFTLKIRSTKLEDSAMYFCAGTGTRTDTQYFGPGTRLTVL.

This clonotype was found once. This sequence joins TRBV5-6 and TRBJ2-1; 9 positions agree with TRBD2. The junction had 10 bases not matched to a gene; V was cut back by 9 bases and J by 9 bases. The CDR3 runs 13 residues. CDR1 and CDR2 (germline): SGHDT, YYEEEE. The CDR3 bases are TGTGCCATGGGCCGGGGGACTAGCTCTGAGCAGTTCTTC. Encoded protein: CAMGRGTSSEQFF.

This clonotype came up many times. The J gene is TRBJ2-7, the V gene TRBV29-1, with a weak D call TRBD2 (5 bases). The CDR3 contains 13 residues. V lost 5 bases, J lost 5 bases, and 16 bases lay in between. Looked up from germline, CDR1 is SQVTM and CDR2 is ANQGSEA. The CDR3 reads CSVYGNNPHEQYF. The CDR3 bases are TGCAGCGTTTACGGGAATAACCCCCACGAGCAGTACTTC.